This TCR beta chain comes out of a study of blood T cell repertoires in COVID-19. Overall study context: Acute-phase and convalescent COVID-19 samples originated in the United States, Italy and Spain. T cells, B-cell-depleted T cells, or PBMCs provided the cDNA or gDNA that served as material.

Using immunoSEQ multiplex PCR, the repertoire was profiled, and TCRdb retains in-frame clones only, with some absent. The sample records tens of thousands of clones, around three quarters being singletons. The CDR3 has 14 residues. In germline, CDR1 is SGHNT, CDR2 YYREEE (reference sequence). V lost 2 bases, J lost 4 bases, and 13 bases lay in between. The sequencing sample was made of peripheral blood. The receptor was isolated from a woman in her forties or fifties with acute or convalescent COVID-19. The V call is TRBV5-4, the J call TRBJ2-7, with D maybe TRBD2 (6 bases). The CDR3 DNA follows: TGTGCCAGCAGCTTCGCGGGATCGAAGTACGAGCAGTACTTC. This encodes CASSFAGSKYEQYF. The full variable domain, its missing parts supplied by reference TRBV5-4 and TRBJ2-7, is ETGVTQSPTHLIKTRGQQVTLRCSSQSGHNTVSWYQQALGQGPQFIFQYYREEENGRGNFPPRFSGLQFPNYSSELNVNALELDDSALYLCASSFAGSKYEQYFGPGTRLTVT.